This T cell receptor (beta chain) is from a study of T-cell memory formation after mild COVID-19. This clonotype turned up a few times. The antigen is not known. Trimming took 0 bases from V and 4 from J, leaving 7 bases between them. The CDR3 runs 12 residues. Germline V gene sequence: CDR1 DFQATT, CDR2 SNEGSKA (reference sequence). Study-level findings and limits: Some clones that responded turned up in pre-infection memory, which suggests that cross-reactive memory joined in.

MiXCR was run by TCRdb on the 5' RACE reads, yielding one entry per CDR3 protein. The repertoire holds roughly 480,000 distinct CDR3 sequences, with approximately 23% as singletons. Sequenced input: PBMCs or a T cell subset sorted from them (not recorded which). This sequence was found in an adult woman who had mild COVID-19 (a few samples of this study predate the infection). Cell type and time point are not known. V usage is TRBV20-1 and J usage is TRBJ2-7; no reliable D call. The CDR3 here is CSARDGQYEQYF. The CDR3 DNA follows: TGCAGTGCTAGAGATGGTCAGTACGAGCAGTACTTC.